Below, one T cell receptor (beta chain) is given with its context. The data were obtained in a study of blood T cell repertoires in COVID-19. Libraries were prepared by immunoSEQ multiplex PCR; TCRdb keeps only in-frame clonotypes and omits some of them. The repertoire consists of about 260,000 clones, with about 88% occurring once and the leading ten covering approximately 4.3%. Trimming removed 3 bases at V and 7 bases at J, with 15 bases between. This CDR3 is 15 amino acids long. The V gene's germline CDR1 is MNHEY and CDR2 SVGAGI. Participants spanned ages roughly 18 to 90 years and resided in about two dozen US areas.

The V gene is TRBV6-5, the J gene TRBJ1-4; no clear D gene. Sequenced input: PBMCs or T cells enriched from blood (not recorded which). The TCR originated in a man younger than 45 with acute COVID-19. The CDR3 nucleotides read TGTGCCAGCAGTTATGATCGGACTTTGGGTGAAAAACTGTTTTTT. Translation gives CASSYDRTLGEKLFF.